This entry describes one T cell receptor (beta chain). Researchers sorted participants into cohorts using their self-reported clinical history. In the 2 weeks before study entry, exposed participants met a COVID-19 case, which was PCR-confirmed or clinician-diagnosed. The CDR3 is made up of 16 amino acids. The V gene end was trimmed by 4 bases and the J gene end by 3 bases; junction bases not matched to a gene: 8. Germline values: CDR1 LNHNV, CDR2 YYDKDF (reference sequence). This sample is drawn from a study of blood T cell repertoires in COVID-19. Overall study context: The study drew acute and convalescent COVID-19 samples from the United States, Italy and Spain.

In the original workflow: Scientists estimated how many nucleated cells there were by amplifying reference gene primers. The protocol was immunoSEQ multiplex PCR, while the TCRdb copy is restricted to in-frame clones and leaves out a portion. V, J and clone size are taken as reported in that table, and D and trimming were inferred from the DNA itself. Of around 250,000 clones listed, less than 95% are singletons. This rearrangement joins TRBV15 to TRBJ2-7, with 11 bases identical to TRBD2. Source material: PBMCs or T cells enriched from blood (not recorded which). The receptor comes from a middle-aged man who had been exposed to COVID-19. CDR3 in DNA: TGTGCCACCAGCAAAGATTTAGCGGGGGGGATCTACGAGCAGTACTTC. Encoded protein: CATSKDLAGGIYEQYF.